This T cell receptor (beta chain) comes out of a study of PD-1 blockade in mismatch repair-deficient tumors. Sequenced by immunoSEQ multiplex PCR; TCRdb stores in-frame clones only, minus some. The sample shows about 130,000 clones, approximately 91% of them seen only once. The CDR3 loop spans 11 amino acids. Germline CDR1 and CDR2: MGHDK and SYGVNS. The V and J ends lost 6 bases and 7 bases, in that order; junction bases with no gene match: 3. Mismatch repair deficiency was confirmed in all patients, by PCR or immunohistochemistry. This rearrangement joins TRBV25-1 to TRBJ2-7; TRBD1 aligns across 7 bases. The TCR sequence derives from an adult with mismatch repair-deficient cancer. The specimen comprised peripheral blood, sampled approximately 72 weeks after starting pembrolizumab. CDR3 loop: CASSTRGEQYF. CDR3 in DNA: TGTGCCAGCAGCACCAGGGGGGAGCAGTACTTC.